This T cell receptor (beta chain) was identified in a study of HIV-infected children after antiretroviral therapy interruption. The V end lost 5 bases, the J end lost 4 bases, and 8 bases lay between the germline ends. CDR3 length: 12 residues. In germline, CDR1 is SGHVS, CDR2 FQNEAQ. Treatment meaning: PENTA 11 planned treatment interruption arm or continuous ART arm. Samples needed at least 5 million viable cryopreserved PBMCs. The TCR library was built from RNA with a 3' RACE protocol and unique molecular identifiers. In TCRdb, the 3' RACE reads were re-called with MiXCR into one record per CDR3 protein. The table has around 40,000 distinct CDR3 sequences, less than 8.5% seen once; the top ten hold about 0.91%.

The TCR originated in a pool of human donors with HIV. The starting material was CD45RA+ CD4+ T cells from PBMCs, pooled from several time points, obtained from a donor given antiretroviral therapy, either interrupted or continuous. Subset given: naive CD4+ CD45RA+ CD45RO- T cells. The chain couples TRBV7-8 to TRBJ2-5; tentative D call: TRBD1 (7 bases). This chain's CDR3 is CASSQGGETQYF. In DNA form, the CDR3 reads TGTGCCAGCAGCCAGGGGGGAGAGACCCAGTACTTC.